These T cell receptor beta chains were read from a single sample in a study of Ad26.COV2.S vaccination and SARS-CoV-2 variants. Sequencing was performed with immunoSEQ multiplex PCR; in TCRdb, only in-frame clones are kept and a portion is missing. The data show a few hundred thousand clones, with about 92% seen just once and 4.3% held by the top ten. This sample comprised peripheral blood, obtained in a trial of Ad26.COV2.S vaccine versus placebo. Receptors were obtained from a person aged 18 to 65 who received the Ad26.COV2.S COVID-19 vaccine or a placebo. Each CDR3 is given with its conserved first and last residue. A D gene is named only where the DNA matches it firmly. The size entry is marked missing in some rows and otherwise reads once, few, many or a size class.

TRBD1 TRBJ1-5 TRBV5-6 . TGTGCCAGCACACAGGGGTGGGATAGCAATCAGCCCCAGCATTTT CASTQGWDSNQPQHF
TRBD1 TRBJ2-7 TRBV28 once TGTGCCAGCAGTCCGTCCACAGGGGACGAGCAGTACTTC CASSPSTGDEQYF
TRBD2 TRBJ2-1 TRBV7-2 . TGTGCCAGCAGCCGCCCAACCTTAGCGGGCAGCTCCTACAATGAGCAGTTCTTC CASSRPTLAGSSYNEQFF
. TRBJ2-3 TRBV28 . TGTGCCAGCAGTTTACCAGCGGATCGGCAGTATTTT CASSLPADRQYF
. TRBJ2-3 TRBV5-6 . TGTGCCAGCAGCGCCGGTGGACTACCGTTAAGCACAGATACGCAGTATTTT CASSAGGLPLSTDTQYF
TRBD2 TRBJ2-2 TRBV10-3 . TGTGCCATCACAGCGGGGGTTAACACCGGGGAGCTGTTTTTT CAITAGVNTGELFF
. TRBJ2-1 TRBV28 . TGTGCCAGCAGTTTAGAGGGCGACTCCTACAATGAGCAGTTCTTC CASSLEGDSYNEQFF
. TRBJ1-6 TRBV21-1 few TGTGCCAGCAGCAAAATAAGGGGATGGATTTATTCACCCCTCCACTTT CASSKIRGWIYSPLHF
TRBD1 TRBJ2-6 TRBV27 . TGTGCCAGCAGCCGTTACCCCACCTTGCAGGGGGCCCGCTCTGGGGCCAACGTCCTGACTTTC CASSRYPTLQGARSGANVLTF
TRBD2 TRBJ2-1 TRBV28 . TGTGCCAGCAGTTTTTGGACTAGCGGGAATAATGAGCAGTTCTTC CASSFWTSGNNEQFF